This T cell receptor (beta chain) was captured in a study of CD8 T cells in ankylosing spondylitis. Study outcomes and limitations: Blood from ankylosing spondylitis patients appeared to carry a characteristic roughly 8-variant TCR beta motif. The disease-linked clones had a CD8+ phenotype and low blood frequencies. Prior literature has documented some motif variants in synovial fluid and blood from reactive arthritis. Disease-linked clones were reportedly significantly enriched in matched ankylosing spondylitis synovial fluid.

As the method for making TCR beta libraries, quantitative 5'-RACE with molecular barcodes was used. A single record per CDR3 protein comes from TCRdb applying MiXCR to the 5' RACE reads. The sample consists of around 770,000 distinct CDR3 sequences, about 12% of them appearing once. V lost 3 bases to trimming and J lost 8 bases, with 11 bases between them. The CDR3 is 13 residues long. Germline values: CDR1 SGHAT, CDR2 FQDESV (reference sequence). About this clonotype itself: Antigen: not known.

Sequencing was carried out using blood, either unsorted or a sorted T cell fraction (not recorded which). This receptor was identified in a male donor with ankylosing spondylitis. The rearrangement uses TRBV11-1 and TRBJ2-1; D unclear. CDR3 sequence reads: CASSFIRAYEQFF. In DNA, the CDR3 is TGTGCCAGCAGCTTTATCCGGGCCTATGAGCAGTTCTTC.